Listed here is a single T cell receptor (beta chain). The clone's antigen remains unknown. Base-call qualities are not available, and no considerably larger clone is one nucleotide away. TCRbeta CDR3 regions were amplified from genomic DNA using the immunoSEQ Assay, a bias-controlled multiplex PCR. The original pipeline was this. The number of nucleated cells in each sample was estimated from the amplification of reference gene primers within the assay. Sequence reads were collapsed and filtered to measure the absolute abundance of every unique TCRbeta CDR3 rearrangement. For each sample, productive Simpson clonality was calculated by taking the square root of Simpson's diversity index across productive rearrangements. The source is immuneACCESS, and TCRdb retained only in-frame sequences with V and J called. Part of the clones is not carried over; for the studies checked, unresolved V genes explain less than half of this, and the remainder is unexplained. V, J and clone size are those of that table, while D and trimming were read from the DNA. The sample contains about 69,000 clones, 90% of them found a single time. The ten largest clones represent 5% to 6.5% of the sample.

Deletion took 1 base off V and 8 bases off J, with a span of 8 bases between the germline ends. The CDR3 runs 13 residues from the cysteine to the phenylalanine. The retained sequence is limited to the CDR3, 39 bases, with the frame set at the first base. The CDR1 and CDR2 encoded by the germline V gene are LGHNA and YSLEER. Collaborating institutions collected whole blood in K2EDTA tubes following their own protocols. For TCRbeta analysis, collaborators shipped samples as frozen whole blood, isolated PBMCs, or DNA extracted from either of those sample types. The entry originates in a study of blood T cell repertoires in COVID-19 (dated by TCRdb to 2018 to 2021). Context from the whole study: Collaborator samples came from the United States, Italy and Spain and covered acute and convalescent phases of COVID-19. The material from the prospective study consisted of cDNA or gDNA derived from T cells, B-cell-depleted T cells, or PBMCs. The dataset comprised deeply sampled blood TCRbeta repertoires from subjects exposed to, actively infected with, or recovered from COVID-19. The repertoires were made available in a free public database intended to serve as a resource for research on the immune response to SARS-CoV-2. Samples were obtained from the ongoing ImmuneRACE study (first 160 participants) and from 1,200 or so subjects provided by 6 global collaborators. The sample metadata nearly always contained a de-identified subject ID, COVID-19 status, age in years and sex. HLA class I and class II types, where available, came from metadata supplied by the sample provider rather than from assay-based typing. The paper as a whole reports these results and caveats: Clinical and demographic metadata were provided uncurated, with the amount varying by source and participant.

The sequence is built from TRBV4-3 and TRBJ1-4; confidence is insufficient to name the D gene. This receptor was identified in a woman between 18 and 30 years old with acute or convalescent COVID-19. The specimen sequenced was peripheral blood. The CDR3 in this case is CASSQGRTEKLFF. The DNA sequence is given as TGCGCCAGCAGCCAAGGGAGGACCGAAAAACTGTTTTTT.